The rows below give T cell receptor beta chains drawn from one sample of a study of OX40 agonist ivuxolimab in advanced cancers. Repertoires were generated with immunoSEQ multiplex PCR, while TCRdb's copy carries only in-frame clones and drops some. The sample consists of about 71,000 clones, about 90% of them appearing once. The sequencing used CD4+ or CD8+ T cells sorted from blood, collected in a trial of the OX40 agonist ivuxolimab. Receptors were obtained from an adult with an advanced solid tumor such as melanoma, head and neck, liver or kidney cancer. Both conserved end residues are trimmed from each CDR3.

V: TRBV7-9; J: TRBJ1-2; CDR3: ASSQDRGLFYGYT
V: TRBV9; J: TRBJ1-4; CDR3: ASSVAPGAGEKLF
V: TRBV6-1; J: TRBJ2-3; CDR3: ASSEQGPDTQY
V: TRBV28; J: TRBJ2-3; CDR3: ASRATGGGSDTQY
V: TRBV19; J: TRBJ2-7; CDR3: ASSLLGQCSYEQY
V: TRBV6-1; J: TRBJ2-7; CDR3: ASSEKEAYEQY
V: TRBV4-2; J: TRBJ2-2; CDR3: ASSQDRWGAEETGELF
V: TRBV6-1; J: TRBJ2-1; CDR3: ASGGSNEQF
V: TRBV13; J: TRBJ2-7; CDR3: ASSQRTGQATYEQY
V: TRBV6-5; J: TRBJ1-3; CDR3: ASSYAGGSGNTIY
V: TRBV11-3; J: TRBJ2-1; CDR3: ASSSGLAGGPYEQF
V: TRBV7-3; J: TRBJ2-7; CDR3: ASSQYLKRRSYEQY
V: TRBV10-2; J: TRBJ1-5; CDR3: ASSESLRYQPQH
V: TRBV5-6; J: TRBJ2-7; CDR3: ASSLSMAYEQY
V: TRBV2; J: TRBJ2-7; CDR3: ASSRDGDPNSYEQY
V: TRBV7-9; J: TRBJ2-3; CDR3: ASSYGASGRAPRTDTQY
V: TRBV7-7; J: TRBJ1-5; CDR3: ASSLAAGQPQH
V: TRBV28; J: TRBJ2-2; CDR3: ASSPTYANTGELF
V: TRBV2; J: TRBJ2-7; CDR3: ASSDQTGSYEQY
V: TRBV7-2; J: TRBJ2-7; CDR3: ASSFPADSPYEQY
V: TRBV4-3; J: TRBJ2-3; CDR3: ASSQDQYSTDTQY
V: TRBV7-8; J: TRBJ1-4; CDR3: ASSFTGTGDEKLF
V: TRBV28; J: TRBJ1-2; CDR3: ASSPTGTAYGYT
V: TRBV4-3; J: TRBJ1-2; CDR3: ASSQVLANYGYT
V: TRBV15; J: TRBJ1-2; CDR3: ATSLHRGPNYGYT
V: TRBV4-2; J: TRBJ1-1; CDR3: ASSRDRDEAF
V: TRBV28; J: TRBJ2-2; CDR3: ASSAIAGGSNTGELF
V: TRBV28; J: TRBJ1-4; CDR3: ASSGGQETNEKLF
V: TRBV10-1; J: TRBJ2-6; CDR3: ASSPRGAGANVLT
V: TRBV9; J: TRBJ2-7; CDR3: ASSGSGGNTYEQY
V: TRBV5-6; J: TRBJ2-3; CDR3: ASSLGLAGVTDTQY
V: TRBV5-6; J: TRBJ2-5; CDR3: ASSGAGVQETQY
V: TRBV30; J: TRBJ1-1; CDR3: AWSARNTEAF
V: TRBV7-2; J: TRBJ1-5; CDR3: ASSPRERSNQPQH
V: TRBV27; J: TRBJ2-3; CDR3: ASSLSITSGNTDTQY
V: TRBV4-3; J: TRBJ2-7; CDR3: ASSQVLGYDEQY
V: TRBV19; J: TRBJ1-1; CDR3: ASRTLWQENTEAF
V: TRBV6-6; J: TRBJ2-2; CDR3: ASSYSSSGSTGELF
V: TRBV19; J: TRBJ1-1; CDR3: ASSIQGGVEAF
V: TRBV7-9; J: TRBJ2-1; CDR3: ASSSGAYNEQF
V: TRBV15; J: TRBJ2-1; CDR3: ATSPTPGDRGNEQF
V: TRBV28; J: TRBJ2-1; CDR3: ASSLGAYNEQF
V: TRBV6-5; J: TRBJ1-5; CDR3: ASSQRQGVQPQH
V: TRBV7-9; J: TRBJ2-7; CDR3: ASSLGIGGDEQY
V: TRBV7-9; J: TRBJ2-1; CDR3: ASRTGQGDEQF
V: TRBV5-4; J: TRBJ1-2; CDR3: ASSLGLGADGYT